The clone carrying this T cell receptor beta chain was observed at least ten times. This specimen comes from a study of human T cells and chemical hapten exposure. The V and J ends lost 7 bases and 4 bases respectively, with 18 bases between them. Germline CDR1 and CDR2: MNHEY and SVGEGT. This CDR3 comprises 15 residues. TCRdb used MiXCR to reprocess the RACE reads, holding one entry per CDR3 protein. Among about 360,000 distinct CDR3 sequences listed, under 8% were seen once. The time point: patch test 1, 2 weeks after DPC sensitization. Treatment meaning: therapeutic diphenylcyclopropenone sensitization with weekly scalp DPC.

This material consisted of whole blood, taken in connection with sensitization to the hapten diphenylcyclopropenone (DPC). This chain uses TRBV6-2 or TRBV6-3 with TRBJ2-3; D is perhaps TRBD1 (6 bases). This clonotype originated in a woman aged 18-35 years with alopecia areata. Some clones in this sample may be carry-over from other donors' samples. The chain's CDR3 is CASTERQGSADTQYF. The CDR3 nucleotides read TGTGCCAGCACCGAGAGGCAGGGGAGCGCAGATACGCAGTATTTT.